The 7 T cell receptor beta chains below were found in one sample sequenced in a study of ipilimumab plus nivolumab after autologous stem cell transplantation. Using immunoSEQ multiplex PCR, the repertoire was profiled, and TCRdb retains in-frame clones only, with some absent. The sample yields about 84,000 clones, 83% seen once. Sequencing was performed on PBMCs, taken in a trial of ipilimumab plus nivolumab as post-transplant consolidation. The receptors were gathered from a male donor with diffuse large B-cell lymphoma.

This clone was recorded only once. The CDR3 spells CATSSPPPSSYNEQFF. The DNA for the CDR3 is TGTGCCACCAGCAGTCCCCCGCCGAGCTCCTACAATGAGCAGTTCTTC. This chain connects TRBV15 to TRBJ2-1, with unresolved D. Germline V gene data show CDR1 as LNHNV and CDR2 as YYDKDF (reference sequence). Trimming left V 3 bases short and J 0 bases short, with 12 bases between. The CDR3 extends over 16 amino acids. The variable domain in full, with the rest retrieved from reference TRBV15 and TRBJ2-1, is DAMVIQNPRYQVTQFGKPVTLSCSQTLNHNVMYWYQQKSSQAPKLLFHYYDKDFNNEADTPDNFQSRRPNTSFCFLDIRSPGLGDTAMYLCATSSPPPSSYNEQFFGPGTRLTVL.

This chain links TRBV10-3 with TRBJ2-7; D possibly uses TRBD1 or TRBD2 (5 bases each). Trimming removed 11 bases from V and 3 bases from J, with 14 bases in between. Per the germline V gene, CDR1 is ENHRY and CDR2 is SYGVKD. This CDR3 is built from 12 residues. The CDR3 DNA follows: TGTGCCTCCGGGACCCCGGGCTACGAGCAGTACTTC. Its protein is CASGTPGYEQYF.

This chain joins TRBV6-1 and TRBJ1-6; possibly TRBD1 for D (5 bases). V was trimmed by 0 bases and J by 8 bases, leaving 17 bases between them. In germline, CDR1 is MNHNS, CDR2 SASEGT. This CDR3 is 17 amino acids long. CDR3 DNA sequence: TGTGCCAGCAGTGAAGCGCTTCTGGGGACGAGGGATTCACCCCTCCACTTT. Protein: CASSEALLGTRDSPLHF.

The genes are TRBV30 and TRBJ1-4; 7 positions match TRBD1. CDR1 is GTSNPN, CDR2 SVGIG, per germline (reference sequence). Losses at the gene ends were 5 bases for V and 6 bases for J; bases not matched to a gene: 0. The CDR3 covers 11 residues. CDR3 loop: CAWDRDEKLFF. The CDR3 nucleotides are TGTGCCTGGGACAGGGATGAAAAACTGTTTTTT.

The CDR3 bases are TGTGCCAGCAGTGAAGCGGGGACAGCCGGCTTTTTCGAGCAGTACTTC. Protein sequence: CASSEAGTAGFFEQYF. The chain recombines TRBV6-1 with TRBJ2-7, with 7 bases lining up with TRBD1. The CDR3 is 16 amino acids. The J segment lost 6 bases and the V segment lost 0 bases, leaving 11 bases of the junction unmatched. Germline CDR1 and CDR2: MNHNS and SASEGT.

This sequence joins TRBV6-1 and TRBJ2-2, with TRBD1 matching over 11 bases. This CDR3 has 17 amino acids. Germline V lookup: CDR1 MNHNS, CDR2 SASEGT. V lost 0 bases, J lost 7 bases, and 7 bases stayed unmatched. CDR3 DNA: TGTGCCAGCAGTGAAGCTCTACCGGGACAGGGGGTCGGGGAGCTGTTTTTT. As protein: CASSEALPGQGVGELFF.

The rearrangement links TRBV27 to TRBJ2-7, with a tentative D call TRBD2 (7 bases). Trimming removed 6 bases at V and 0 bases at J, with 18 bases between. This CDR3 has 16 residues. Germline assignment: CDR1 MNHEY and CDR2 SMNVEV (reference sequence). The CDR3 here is CASSRARGAPSYEQYF. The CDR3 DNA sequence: TGTGCCAGCAGCCGAGCCCGGGGGGCTCCCTCCTACGAGCAGTACTTC.